This T cell receptor (beta chain) is drawn from a study of a mutant IDH1 vaccine in newly diagnosed glioma. Study-level background: Patients arrived already treated with radiotherapy, temozolomide, or both, most having had both. Regarding the study as a whole: Changes to the top peripheral T cell clonotypes appeared unrelated to pseudoprogression.

Time point in this sample: baseline, week 1 (first vaccination visit). Treatment: pre-vaccination baseline after standard-of-care therapy. Comments on this clone: The antigen is undetermined.

TCRdb keeps only in-frame clones here, not all; method: immunoSEQ multiplex PCR. The sample has 98,000 or so clones, about 90% seen once. CDR3 size: 11 residues. Germline V gives CDR1 SGHKS, CDR2 YYEKEE (reference sequence). V dropped 4 bases and J dropped 7 bases, with 9 bases sitting between them. V is TRBV5-5 and J is TRBJ2-7; D not resolved. The sequencing here drew on PBMCs, taken from a glioma patient treated with radiotherapy, temozolomide or both. The receptor comes from a woman aged 45-65 years with glioma. CDR3 sequence: CASSPAVEQYF. The CDR3 DNA reads TGTGCCAGCAGCCCCGCGGTTGAGCAGTACTTC.